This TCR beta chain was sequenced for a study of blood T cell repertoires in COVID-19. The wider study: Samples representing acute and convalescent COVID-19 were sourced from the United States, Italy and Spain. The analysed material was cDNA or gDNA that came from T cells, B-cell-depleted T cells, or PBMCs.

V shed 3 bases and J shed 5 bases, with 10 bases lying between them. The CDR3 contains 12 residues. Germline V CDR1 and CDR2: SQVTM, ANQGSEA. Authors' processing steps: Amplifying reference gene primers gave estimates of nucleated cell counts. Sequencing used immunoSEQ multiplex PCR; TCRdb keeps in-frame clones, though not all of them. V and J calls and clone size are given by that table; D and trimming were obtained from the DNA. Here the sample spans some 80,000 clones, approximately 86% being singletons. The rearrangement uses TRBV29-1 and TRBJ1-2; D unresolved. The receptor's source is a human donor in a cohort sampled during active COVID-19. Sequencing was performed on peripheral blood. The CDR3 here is CSVERQVYGYTF. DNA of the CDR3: TGCAGCGTTGAGCGCCAGGTGTATGGCTACACCTTC.